A selection of T cell receptor beta chains follows, all from one sample in a study of blood T cell repertoires in COVID-19. TCRdb's table, derived via immunoSEQ multiplex PCR, lists solely in-frame clones and lacks some. The sample shows 150,000 to 170,000 clones, roughly 80% of them seen only once. Specimen: peripheral blood. The receptor set was obtained from a woman aged 55-75 years with COVID-19, enrolled during active disease. The CDR3 runs from the conserved cysteine through the conserved F or W. A D gene is named only where the DNA matches it firmly. The size field is filled for only some rows; it gives once, few, many or a size class.

d_gene,abundance,v_gene,j_gene,CDR3nt,CDR3aa
-,-,TRBV6-6,TRBJ1-2,TGTGCCAGCAGTCCTGGCCATAACTATGGCTACACCTTC,CASSPGHNYGYTF
-,once,TRBV5-6,TRBJ2-3,TGTGCCAGCAGCCCTTCCAGAGATACGCAGTATTTT,CASSPSRDTQYF
-,-,TRBV10-3,TRBJ1-3,TGTGCCATCAGTGAAGGACAAGGGACAGGAAACACCATATATTTT,CAISEGQGTGNTIYF
TRBD1,once,TRBV15,TRBJ1-4,TGTGCCACCAGCAGAGATCATCAGGGGGCACGACTGTTTTTT,CATSRDHQGARLFF
-,-,TRBV7-3,TRBJ2-1,TGTGCCAGCAGCTTAGGGAGCCTTAGCTCCTACAATGAGCAGTTCTTC,CASSLGSLSSYNEQFF
-,-,TRBV5-1,TRBJ2-1,TGCGCCAGCAGCTTGTACGGGGAGGTTAGGAATGAGCAGTTCTTC,CASSLYGEVRNEQFF
-,-,TRBV30,TRBJ2-1,TGTGCCTGGAGCGTCCCCCCGGATGAGCAGTTCTTC,CAWSVPPDEQFF
TRBD1,-,TRBV9,TRBJ1-1,TGTGCCAGCAGCGTAGAGGGACAGGGGTACACTGAAGCTTTCTTT,CASSVEGQGYTEAFF
TRBD1,-,TRBV2,TRBJ1-1,TGTGCCAGCAGTGGGACAGGGGACTCGAACACTGAAGCTTTCTTT,CASSGTGDSNTEAFF
TRBD2,-,TRBV7-9,TRBJ2-3,TGTGCCAGCAGCTTAATCTCAGCGGGGGGGCGTTGGAGCACAGATACGCAGTATTTT,CASSLISAGGRWSTDTQYF
TRBD2,-,TRBV2,TRBJ2-3,TGTGCCAGCAGTGTAGCAGCGGGGAGCACAGATACGCAGTATTTT,CASSVAAGSTDTQYF
TRBD1,-,TRBV6-5,TRBJ1-2,TGTGCCGGCACCCCGACAGGGCCCAACTATGGCTACACCTTC,CAGTPTGPNYGYTF
-,once,TRBV5-1,TRBJ1-4,TGCGCCAGCAGCCCTTCGGGGGGGGCAGGGTATGCAACTAATGAAAAACTGTTTTTT,CASSPSGGAGYATNEKLFF
TRBD1,few,TRBV5-1,TRBJ2-1,TGCGCCAGCAGCTCGGGACAGGGGGCTAAGACCTACAATGAGCAGTTCTTC,CASSSGQGAKTYNEQFF
-,-,TRBV9,TRBJ1-5,TGTGCCAGCAGCGTAGGTGGCAGTAGCAATCAGCCCCAGCATTTT,CASSVGGSSNQPQHF
TRBD2,-,TRBV9,TRBJ2-3,TGTGCCAGCAGCGTAGCCGGACTAGCGGGGGGGCGGGATACGCAGTATTTT,CASSVAGLAGGRDTQYF
-,-,TRBV7-8,TRBJ2-4,TGTGCCAGCAGCTGGGGTCAGTCGGGGACAATGTACATTCAGTACTTC,CASSWGQSGTMYIQYF
-,-,TRBV14,TRBJ1-1,TGTGCCAGCAGCCAGCCAGGGATGAACACTGAAGCTTTCTTT,CASSQPGMNTEAFF
TRBD2,-,TRBV5-1,TRBJ2-1,TGCGCCAGCAGCTCGGGAGGGGGATACTCCTACAATGAGCAGTTCTTC,CASSSGGGYSYNEQFF
-,-,TRBV5-6,TRBJ1-2,TGTGCCAGCAGCTTGGCAGGAGGCTACACCTTC,CASSLAGGYTF
-,few,TRBV29-1,TRBJ2-2,TGCAGCGTCTCCCCATGGGGCGGCGGCGGGGAGCTGTTTTTT,CSVSPWGGGGELFF
-,-,TRBV25-1,TRBJ1-6,TGTGCCAGCAGTGACTTTTCCAGCTCCTATAATTCACCCCTCCACTTT,CASSDFSSSYNSPLHF
TRBD1,-,TRBV7-7,TRBJ2-3,TGTGCCAGCAGCCCCGGGACAGCCAGCACAGATACGCAGTATTTT,CASSPGTASTDTQYF
TRBD1,-,TRBV6-6,TRBJ1-2,TGTGCCAGCACCCCAAAAGGGACAGGGGACGGCTACACCTTC,CASTPKGTGDGYTF
-,-,TRBV7-3,TRBJ1-1,TGTGCCAGCAGCTTCGCAGGGAGGGACACTGAAGCTTTCTTT,CASSFAGRDTEAFF
TRBD2,few,TRBV11-2,TRBJ2-1,TGTGCCAGCAGCGAGCCGGGACTAGCGGGACTGTTATCCTACAATGAGCAGTTCTTC,CASSEPGLAGLLSYNEQFF
-,-,TRBV11-3,TRBJ2-1,TGTGCCAGCAGCTTAGACGGGAGCTCCTACAATGAGCAGTTCTTC,CASSLDGSSYNEQFF
-,-,TRBV5-1,TRBJ1-1,TGCGCCAGCCATGGTGGTCAGGGCGGCACTGAAGCTTTCTTT,CASHGGQGGTEAFF
-,-,TRBV12-3/TRBV12-4,TRBJ1-2,TGTGCCAGCGGGAGGGGGGGTCGTGGAGGCTACACCTTC,CASGRGGRGGYTF
TRBD2,-,TRBV11-2,TRBJ2-7,TGTGCCAGCAGCCGGAGGACTAGGACCTACGAGCAGTACTTC,CASSRRTRTYEQYF
TRBD2,-,TRBV18,TRBJ2-5,TGTGCCAGCTCACCGGCGGGACTAGCGGGAAATACGGTAGAGACCCAGTACTTC,CASSPAGLAGNTVETQYF
-,once,TRBV7-3,TRBJ1-5,TGTGCCAGCAGCCTCTGGGGGGATCAGCCCCAGCATTTT,CASSLWGDQPQHF
-,-,TRBV5-4,TRBJ1-1,TGTGCCAGCAGCTTGGGGGGCGCGGGGATGAACACTGAAGCTTTCTTT,CASSLGGAGMNTEAFF
-,-,TRBV12-5,TRBJ1-4,TGTGCTAGTGGTTTGGTGGGAGGAGGCGATGAAAAACTGTTTTTT,CASGLVGGGDEKLFF
TRBD1,-,TRBV3-1/TRBV3-2,TRBJ1-2,TGTGCCAGCAGCCAAAAGGGACAGGGGAACTATGGCTACACCTTC,CASSQKGQGNYGYTF
TRBD1,-,TRBV15,TRBJ1-2,TGTGCCACCAGCAAAGACAGGGGTAGCTATGGCTACACCTTC,CATSKDRGSYGYTF
-,-,TRBV7-8,TRBJ1-1,TGTGCCAGCAGTCGGGGGATCATGAACACTGAAGCTTTCTTT,CASSRGIMNTEAFF
TRBD1,once,TRBV19,TRBJ1-1,TGTGCCAGTAGTAAGGACAGGGCGCGGGGGATGAACACTGAAGCTTTCTTT,CASSKDRARGMNTEAFF
TRBD2,-,TRBV5-6,TRBJ2-5,TGTGCCAGCAGCCGGAGTAGCGGGAGCCGGGAGACCCAGTACTTC,CASSRSSGSRETQYF
TRBD1,once,TRBV7-7,TRBJ2-2,TGTGCTAGCAGCTTGACAGGGGGATTTAACACCGGGGAGCTGTTTTTT,CASSLTGGFNTGELFF
-,-,TRBV18,TRBJ2-1,TGTGCCAGCTCACCACCAGATCAAAGGAGCAATGAGCAGTTCTTC,CASSPPDQRSNEQFF
-,-,TRBV5-4,TRBJ1-4,TGTGCCAGCAGCTTCCTCCCTGGGGGGAATGAAAAACTGTTTTTT,CASSFLPGGNEKLFF
TRBD1,-,TRBV2,TRBJ1-1,TGTGCCAGCAGTCGAGGGGCCACAGGGGAGAACACTGAAGCTTTCTTT,CASSRGATGENTEAFF
TRBD1,-,TRBV9,TRBJ2-3,TGTGCCAGCGGAACAGGGGAGACAGATACGCAGTATTTT,CASGTGETDTQYF
TRBD2,-,TRBV18,TRBJ2-3,TGTGCCAGCTCACCATTAGCGGGGGACACAGATACGCAGTATTTT,CASSPLAGDTDTQYF
-,-,TRBV11-2,TRBJ2-7,TGTGCCAGCACCCATTCATACGAGCAGTACTTC,CASTHSYEQYF
TRBD1,few,TRBV15,TRBJ2-5,TGTGCCATTCCCTGGGGGGGACAGGGGCTCCAAGAGACCCAGTACTTC,CAIPWGGQGLQETQYF
-,-,TRBV27,TRBJ1-2,TGTGCCAGCAGCCTAACCCCAGCGACCGAGATCTATGGCTACACCTTC,CASSLTPATEIYGYTF